This TCR beta chain emerged from a study of T-cell reconstitution after alpha-beta-depleted transplantation in children. This clonotype was counted between two and nine times. CDR1 SQVTM and CDR2 ANQGSEA come from the germline V gene. The CDR3 spans 12 residues. The V end lost 6 bases, the J end lost 3 bases, and 9 bases lay between the germline ends. Preparation of the TCRbeta library used unique molecular identifiers. TCRdb processed the PCR reads anew with MiXCR; each CDR3 protein has one entry. Of some 590,000 distinct CDR3 sequences listed, about 10% are singletons. This material consisted of PBMCs from the stem cell graft donor, taken from the stem cell graft. The chain is built from TRBV29-1 and TRBJ1-5; tentatively, D is TRBD1 (5 bases). The receptor was derived from a human donor who donated a stem cell graft to a child with acute myeloid leukemia. CDR3 bases: TGCAGCGTCCGGGGGACCAATCAGCCCCAGCATTTT. Its protein product is CSVRGTNQPQHF.